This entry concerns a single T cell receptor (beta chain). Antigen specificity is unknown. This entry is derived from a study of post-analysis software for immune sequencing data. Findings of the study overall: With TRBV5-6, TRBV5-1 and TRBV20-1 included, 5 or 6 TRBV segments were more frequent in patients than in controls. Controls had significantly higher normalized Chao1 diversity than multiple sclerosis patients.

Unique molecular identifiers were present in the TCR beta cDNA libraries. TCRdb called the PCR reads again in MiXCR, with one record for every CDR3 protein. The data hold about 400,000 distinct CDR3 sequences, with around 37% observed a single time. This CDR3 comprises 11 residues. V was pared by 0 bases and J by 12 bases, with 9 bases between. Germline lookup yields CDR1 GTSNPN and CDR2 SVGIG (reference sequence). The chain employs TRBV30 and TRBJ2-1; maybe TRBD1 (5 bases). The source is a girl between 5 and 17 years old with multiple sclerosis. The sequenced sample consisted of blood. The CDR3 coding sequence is TGTGCCTGGAGTGTACAAAGGGGGCAGTTCTTC. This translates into CAWSVQRGQFF.